A selection of T cell receptor beta chains follows, all from one sample in a study of T-cell reconstitution after alpha-beta-depleted transplantation in children. TCRdb re-called the PCR reads through MiXCR, storing one row per CDR3 protein. The table shows some 640,000 distinct CDR3 sequences, with around 17% occurring only once. Sample: PBMCs from the stem cell graft donor, taken from the stem cell graft. The receptors here all came from a human donor who donated a stem cell graft to a child with acute myeloid leukemia. Each CDR3 is given with its conserved first and last residue. D genes are given only for firm matches. Rows give clone size only sometimes, using once, few, many, or a class for an expanded clone.

v_gene	len	d_gene	abundance	j_gene	CDR3nt	CDR3aa
TRBV4-1	18	TRBD2	-	TRBJ2-1	TGCGCCAGCAGCCAAGAATCTAGCGGGGGGGTGTCCTACAATGAGCAGTTCTTC	CASSQESSGGVSYNEQFF
TRBV6-2/TRBV6-3	16	-	few	TRBJ2-1	TGTGCCAGCGAAACCTTGAAGATCAGCACCTACAATGAGCAGTTCTTC	CASETLKISTYNEQFF
TRBV12-3/TRBV12-4	14	-	-	TRBJ2-2	TGTGCCAGCAGTCTCCCGGGGAACACCGGGGAGCTGTTTTTT	CASSLPGNTGELFF
TRBV29-1	14	-	many	TRBJ2-7	TGCAGCGTTATCGGGGTCAGGGCGCACCACGAGCAGTACTTC	CSVIGVRAHHEQYF
TRBV13	17	-	many	TRBJ2-1	TGTGCCAGCAGCGGAACCGACGCCTGGAGCTCCTACAATGAGCAGTTCTTC	CASSGTDAWSSYNEQFF
TRBV12-5	19	-	few	TRBJ2-1	TGTGCTAGTGGTTTGGTATTAGGGGTGGTTGGTGCGGAGTACAATGAGCAGTTCTTC	CASGLVLGVVGAEYNEQFF
TRBV2	14	-	-	TRBJ2-3	TGTGCCAGCACTGGATTGGGGAGCACAGATACGCAGTATTTT	CASTGLGSTDTQYF
TRBV6-2/TRBV6-3	15	-	-	TRBJ1-1	TGTGCCAGCAGTTACGGGGGTCTCTTGAACACTGAAGCTTTCTTT	CASSYGGLLNTEAFF
TRBV5-6	16	-	many	TRBJ2-3	TGTGCCAGCAGCTTGAGGGCGGGTGGACCTTCGGATACGCAGTATTTT	CASSLRAGGPSDTQYF
TRBV29-1	16	-	many	TRBJ2-1	TGCAGCGTTGAAGATCCGGGGAGAAGCTCCTACAATGAGCAGTTCTTC	CSVEDPGRSSYNEQFF
TRBV20-1	14	-	many	TRBJ1-5	TGCAGTGCTAGAGGGCCAGGGCAAAATCAGCCCCAGCATTTT	CSARGPGQNQPQHF
TRBV20-1	12	-	many	TRBJ1-2	TGCAGTGCTCTGCCGGGGGTTAATGGCTACACCTTC	CSALPGVNGYTF
TRBV20-1	10	-	many	TRBJ1-1	TGCAGTGCTACAAGGGTGGAAGCTTTCTTT	CSATRVEAFF
TRBV3-1	14	-	few	TRBJ1-2	TGTGCCAGCAGCCAAGATTGGGGCGCACAAGGCTACACCTTC	CASSQDWGAQGYTF
TRBV7-9	15	-	once	TRBJ2-1	TGTGCCAGCAGTTTAGGGGGGGTACCCTACAATGAGCAGTTCTTC	CASSLGGVPYNEQFF
TRBV20-1	12	-	many	TRBJ1-5	TGCAGTGCTAGAGATCCCTCCAGCACCCAGCATTTT	CSARDPSSTQHF
TRBV12-3/TRBV12-4	13	-	few	TRBJ1-5	TGTGCCAGCAGAAGAGCAGGGGTACAGCCCCAGCATTTT	CASRRAGVQPQHF
TRBV20-1	15	TRBD2	many	TRBJ2-3	TGCAGTGCTAGCTTACAGCGGGGGAGCACAGATACGCAGTATTTT	CSASLQRGSTDTQYF
TRBV29-1	11	-	few	TRBJ2-2	TGCAGCGTTGTCAGCACCGGGGAGCTGTTTTTT	CSVVSTGELFF
TRBV12-3/TRBV12-4	13	-	-	TRBJ1-5	TGTGCCAGCAGCGGGCAGGGGACTCAGCCCCAGCATTTT	CASSGQGTQPQHF
TRBV12-3/TRBV12-4	19	TRBD1	few	TRBJ1-5	TGTGCCAGCAGTCCTCCCTCGGGACAGGGGTCGTATAGCAATCAGCCCCAGCATTTT	CASSPPSGQGSYSNQPQHF
TRBV7-9	16	-	-	TRBJ1-2	TGTGCCAGCAGCCCTCGGAGGGAAGGGGCGGCCTATGGCTACACCTTC	CASSPRREGAAYGYTF
TRBV11-2	14	-	few	TRBJ1-1	TGTGCCAGCAGCCTGAGTCTGATGAACACTGAAGCTTTCTTT	CASSLSLMNTEAFF
TRBV24-1	13	TRBD1	-	TRBJ2-5	TGTGCCACCGGCCAGGGGGCCCGAGAGACCCAGTACTTC	CATGQGARETQYF
TRBV12-3/TRBV12-4	14	-	many	TRBJ2-7	TGTGCCAGCAGTTTTTTCGGATTTCCCTACGAGCAGTACTTC	CASSFFGFPYEQYF
TRBV15	16	-	-	TRBJ1-5	TGTGCCACCAGCAGAGATCGAGGAGAGGGCAATCAGCCCCAGCATTTT	CATSRDRGEGNQPQHF
TRBV5-1	14	-	few	TRBJ2-1	TGCGCCAGCAGCCCCGGGACCCGACACAATGAGCAGTTCTTC	CASSPGTRHNEQFF
TRBV6-2/TRBV6-3	16	TRBD2	few	TRBJ2-1	TGTGCCAGCAGTTACCGAGCGGGGGGCCTGGACAATGAGCAGTTCTTC	CASSYRAGGLDNEQFF
TRBV11-2	14	-	few	TRBJ1-1	TGTGCCAGCAGCTTAGATCCCTTGAACACTGAAGCTTTCTTT	CASSLDPLNTEAFF
TRBV20-1	13	-	many	TRBJ2-5	TGCAGTGCTAGCTCTCGCAGTCAAGAGACCCAGTACTTC	CSASSRSQETQYF
TRBV12-3/TRBV12-4	15	TRBD1	few	TRBJ1-2	TGTGCCAGCAGTTGGACAGGGAGGAGAGGGTATGGCTACACCTTC	CASSWTGRRGYGYTF
TRBV20-1	13	-	many	TRBJ1-4	TGCAGTGTCGGGTCTCTCAATAATGAAAAACTGTTTTTT	CSVGSLNNEKLFF
TRBV11-2	15	TRBD1	few	TRBJ2-7	TGTGCCAGCAGCTTAGATTGGACAGGGACCTACGAGCAGTACTTC	CASSLDWTGTYEQYF